These 3 T cell receptor beta chains came from one sample sequenced in a study of cytomegalovirus exposure and HLA in healthy donors. The PCR employed 60 Vbeta primers together with 13 Jbeta primers. TCRdb keeps only in-frame clones here, not all; method: immunoSEQ multiplex PCR. The repertoire includes more than 85,000 clones, 60% to 80% of them detected once, and 7.5% to 9% sits in the top ten. Sequencing was carried out using PBMCs. These receptors were taken from a female donor in good health and CMV-seronegative.

The chain carries TRBV7-9 and TRBJ2-7; 7 nucleotides agree with TRBD1. CDR3 length: 15 residues. V was pared by 5 bases and J by 0 bases, with 7 bases of the junction left unmatched. Germline loops: CDR1 SEHNR, CDR2 FQNEAQ (reference sequence). The CDR3 DNA is TGTGCCAGCAGCCCCCGACAGGGACCCTCCTACGAGCAGTACTTC. Its translation is CASSPRQGPSYEQYF.

The chain carries TRBV27 and TRBJ2-2; 10 bases align to TRBD1. The CDR3 length is 17 residues. CDR1 and CDR2 from the germline V gene are MNHEY and SMNVEV (reference sequence). V trimming: 3 bases; J trimming: 4 bases; junction bases outside the gene matches: 8. The CDR3 loop reads CASSFLGQGVTTGELFF. As DNA, the CDR3 is TGTGCCAGCAGTTTCCTCGGACAGGGGGTAACCACCGGGGAGCTGTTTTTT.

The chain is built from TRBV28 and TRBJ2-6; 9 bases fit TRBD1. Germline loops: CDR1 MDHEN, CDR2 SYDVKM. The CDR3 is 20 amino acids. After removal of 3 bases from V and 1 base from J, the junction contained 13 bases not matched to a gene. CDR3 in DNA: TGTGCCAGCAGTTTTACCCTTTCGGGGACAGGGTATTCTGGGGCCAACGTCCTGACTTTC. Its translation: CASSFTLSGTGYSGANVLTF.